This T cell receptor beta chain is drawn from a study of OX40 agonist ivuxolimab in advanced cancers. Turning to the study itself: Subjects had a mean age of around 60 years, with a range of 23 to 79; around 80% were male.

With respect to this clone: Its specificity is not known.

The assay was immunoSEQ multiplex PCR, and TCRdb's table has in-frame clones only and misses some. The table records approximately 88,000 clones, more than 70% of them present only once. The CDR3 spans 15 residues. Trimming at V came to 8 bases and at J to 3 bases, leaving 10 bases not matched to a gene. In germline, CDR1 is LNHDA, CDR2 SQIVND (reference sequence). Findings of the study overall: No determination was made of the antigen specificity of the expanded peripheral T cells. At doses 0.1 to 3.0 mg/kg, CD4+ and CD8+ clones expanded.

The input for sequencing was CD4+ or CD8+ T cells sorted from blood, taken in a trial of the OX40 agonist ivuxolimab. The chain couples TRBV19 to TRBJ1-5; TRBD1 aligns across 7 bases. This clonotype was sampled from an adult with an advanced solid tumor such as melanoma, head and neck, liver or kidney cancer. The CDR3 bases are TGTGCCAGTGGACTCGGACAGGTCAACAATCAGCCCCAGCATTTT. Protein sequence: CASGLGQVNNQPQHF.